Below, 31 T cell receptor beta chains from the same sample are listed, as sequenced in a study of T cell responses to AZD1222 COVID-19 vaccine. Generated by immunoSEQ multiplex PCR, the TCRdb table keeps only in-frame clones and is missing some. The sample lists 150,000 or so clones; around 89% were seen once. The sequences come from peripheral blood, collected on day 0 of AZD1222 vaccination. These receptors were taken from an adult in good health.

This clone has only one observation. J is TRBJ1-5 and V is TRBV6-5; no reliable D call. The length of the CDR3 is 15 residues. Trimming cost V 0 bases and J 3 bases, with 9 bases left between them. The germline CDR1 and CDR2 sequences are MNHEY and SVGAGI. The CDR3 DNA is TGTGCCAGCAGTTACTCTTTCGGAAACAATCAGCCCCAGCATTTT. Translated, it gives CASSYSFGNNQPQHF.

The V call is TRBV6-5, the J call TRBJ2-3; D may be TRBD2 (5 bases). The CDR3 consists of 15 residues. The ends were cut back, 4 bases at V and 4 bases at J, with 15 bases in the middle. Germline lookup yields CDR1 MNHEY and CDR2 SVGAGI. In nucleotides, the CDR3 is TGTGCCAGCAGTTCCGGGTGGCTAGCAGCAGATACGCAGTATTTT. Translation gives CASSSGWLAADTQYF.

This clone was seen a single time. The V and J genes are TRBV5-1 and TRBJ2-7, with D uncertain. This CDR3 is built from 14 residues. The V gene lost 0 bases and the J gene lost 0 bases, with 7 bases spanning the gap. Germline V gene data show CDR1 as SGHRS and CDR2 as YFSETQ. For the CDR3, the DNA is TGCGCCAGCAGCTTGGAGTGGAGCTCCTACGAGCAGTACTTC. This encodes CASSLEWSSYEQYF.

The chain combines TRBV5-4 with TRBJ1-2; D may be TRBD1 (5 bases). Trimming left V 0 bases short and J 4 bases short, with 10 bases between. Germline values: CDR1 SGHNT, CDR2 YYREEE (reference sequence). CDR3 length equals 14 residues. The CDR3 here is CASSLETAGYGYTF. The CDR3 coding sequence is TGTGCCAGCAGCTTGGAGACAGCGGGCTATGGCTACACCTTC.

V is TRBV30 and J is TRBJ2-2; tentatively, D is TRBD2 (5 bases). The CDR3 has 15 residues. Between the trimmed V and J ends, which lost 0 bases and 1 base, there was a span of 9 bases. Germline CDR1 GTSNPN, CDR2 SVGIG (reference sequence). CDR3 loop: CAWSVGGGNTGELFF. CDR3 DNA: TGTGCCTGGAGTGTAGGTGGAGGGAACACCGGGGAGCTGTTTTTT.

V and J are TRBV28 and TRBJ1-6, with D unclear. V was shortened by 3 bases and J by 12 bases, with 12 bases between the two germline ends. The germline V gene has CDR1 MDHEN and CDR2 SYDVKM. The CDR3 is 13 residues long. The CDR3 sequence: CASSLATIVPLHF. As DNA, the CDR3 is TGTGCCAGCAGTTTGGCGACAATAGTACCCCTCCACTTT.

The chain is built from TRBV30 and TRBJ1-2; D may be TRBD1 (5 bases). Germline-derived CDR1 and CDR2 are GTSNPN and SVGIG (reference sequence). The germline V and J ends were trimmed by 2 bases and 4 bases, with 23 bases remaining between them. The CDR3 runs 17 residues. The CDR3 nucleotides are TGTGCCTGGAGTCGCCGGGACGGACACCTTTCTTTCTATGGCTACACCTTC. Its protein is CAWSRRDGHLSFYGYTF.

This rearrangement joins TRBV3-1 (or the pseudogene TRBV3-2) to TRBJ1-4, with D hard to call. This CDR3 has 12 residues. Per the germline V gene, CDR1 is LGHDT and CDR2 is YNNKEL (reference sequence). The V gene lost 5 bases and the J gene lost 0 bases, with 1 base spanning the gap. The CDR3 loop is CASSSTNEKLFF. Written as DNA, the CDR3 is TGTGCCAGCAGCTCAACTAATGAAAAACTGTTTTTT.

The sample holds one count of this clone. The rearrangement links TRBV7-9 to TRBJ1-2; TRBD1 matches 10 bases. Germline lookup yields CDR1 SEHNR and CDR2 FQNEAQ (reference sequence). CDR3 size: 19 residues. V lost 0 bases, J lost 2 bases, and 12 bases stayed unmatched. The CDR3, as DNA: TGTGCCAGCAGCTTAGCAACTTCCCCCGGGACAGGGGTAAACTATGGCTACACCTTC. Translating gives CASSLATSPGTGVNYGYTF.

V gene TRBV4-2 combines with J gene TRBJ1-5; D is possibly TRBD1 (6 bases). V dropped 2 bases and J dropped 4 bases, with 12 bases sitting between them. This CDR3 spans 15 amino acids. Germline assignment: CDR1 LGHNA and CDR2 YNFKEQ. The CDR3 nucleotides read TGTGCCAGCAGCCAATCCCGGACAGCTAATCAGCCCCAGCATTTT. This encodes CASSQSRTANQPQHF.

The rearrangement joins TRBV7-9 to TRBJ1-1; no clear D gene. Trimming removed 1 base from V and 8 bases from J, with 8 bases in between. The germline gives CDR1 SEHNR, CDR2 FQNEAQ (reference sequence). This CDR3 has 12 amino acids. The CDR3: CASSLEGWEAFF. Written as DNA, the CDR3 is TGTGCCAGCAGCTTAGAAGGATGGGAAGCTTTCTTT.

V gene TRBV27 combines with J gene TRBJ2-7; TRBD1 agrees at 8 bases. Germline V gives CDR1 MNHEY, CDR2 SMNVEV (reference sequence). CDR3 length equals 15 residues. J lost 6 bases, V lost 1 base, and 8 bases had no gene match. CDR3 protein: CASSLYRDRPSEQYF. CDR3 DNA sequence: TGTGCCAGCAGTTTATACCGGGACAGGCCCTCCGAGCAGTACTTC.

This rearrangement joins TRBV6-5 to TRBJ2-6; D gene unclear. Germline V gene lookup returns CDR1 MNHEY and CDR2 SVGAGI. V was clipped by 6 bases and J by 2 bases, with 5 bases between them. The CDR3 runs 13 residues. CDR3 amino acids: CASSRTGANVLTF. The CDR3 nucleotides are TGTGCCAGCAGCCGCACTGGGGCCAACGTCCTGACTTTC.

The rearrangement joins TRBV6-5 to TRBJ1-2; D is perhaps TRBD1 (5 bases). This CDR3 comprises 14 residues. CDR1 and CDR2 (germline): MNHEY, SVGAGI. The V end lost 0 bases, the J end lost 3 bases, and 8 bases lay between the germline ends. CDR3 coding DNA: TGTGCCAGCAGTTACTCCCAGGGCTACTATGGCTACACCTTC. Its translation: CASSYSQGYYGYTF.

This clone was detected once. The rearrangement uses TRBV10-3 and TRBJ1-2, with 10 bases aligning to TRBD1. J lost 0 bases, V lost 10 bases, and 11 bases had no gene match. Per germline, CDR1 ENHRY and CDR2 SYGVKD. CDR3 length: 16 amino acids. CDR3 DNA: TGTGCCACCGCAGGGGGACAGGGGAATCCTAACTATGGCTACACCTTC. This gives the protein CATAGGQGNPNYGYTF.

The V call is TRBV7-2, the J call TRBJ1-6, with D possibly TRBD1 on 6 matching bases. In germline, CDR1 is SGHTA, CDR2 FQGNSA. The CDR3 is 18 amino acids. The germline V and J ends were trimmed by 0 bases and 0 bases, with 12 bases remaining between them. Written as DNA, the CDR3 is TGTGCCAGCAGCTTAGCCCTACAGGGCAGCTCCTATAATTCACCCCTCCACTTT. Translating gives CASSLALQGSSYNSPLHF.

This chain joins TRBV27 and TRBJ1-1, with a tentative D call TRBD1 (5 bases). There are 12 residues in the CDR3. Germline values: CDR1 MNHEY, CDR2 SMNVEV (reference sequence). Trimming left V 6 bases short and J 5 bases short, with 10 bases between. DNA of the CDR3: TGTGCCAGCAGAAGGGGTGAGACTGAAGCTTTCTTT. Residues: CASRRGETEAFF.

The chain employs TRBV18 and TRBJ1-1; 9 bases line up with TRBD1. The V gene's germline CDR1 is KGHSH and CDR2 LQKENI. The CDR3 is 16 residues long. V shed 5 bases and J 5 bases; nucleotides not matched to a gene: 12. The CDR3 reads CASSYLQGAMGTEAFF. The CDR3 coding sequence is TGTGCCAGCTCATACCTACAGGGGGCAATGGGGACTGAAGCTTTCTTT. Full variable domain (rest looked up from reference TRBV18 and TRBJ1-1): NAGVMQNPRHLVRRRGQEARLRCSPMKGHSHVYWYRQLPEEGLKFMVYLQKENIIDESGMPKERFSAEFPKEGPSILRIQQVVRGDSAAYFCASSYLQGAMGTEAFFGQGTRLTVV.

This chain uses TRBV19 with TRBJ2-3; possibly TRBD2 for D (5 bases). V shed 5 bases and J shed 4 bases, with 13 bases lying between them. Per germline, CDR1 LNHDA and CDR2 SQIVND (reference sequence). The CDR3 loop spans 14 amino acids. CDR3 bases: TGTGCCAGTAGTTCCCGCACCGGGGCAGATACGCAGTATTTT. The encoded protein is CASSSRTGADTQYF.

The J gene is TRBJ1-3, the V gene TRBV9; no clear D. The germline CDR1 and CDR2 sequences are SGDLS and YYNGEE. V was shortened by 3 bases and J by 4 bases, with 8 bases between the two germline ends. CDR3 size: 13 residues. The CDR3: CASSAILGNTIYF. CDR3 DNA: TGTGCCAGCAGCGCCATCTTAGGAAACACCATATATTTT.

The chain employs TRBV5-1 and TRBJ1-6; possibly TRBD1 for D (5 bases). Germline CDR1 is SGHRS and CDR2 is YFSETQ. V was trimmed by 5 bases and J by 7 bases, leaving 13 bases between them. This CDR3 is built from 14 residues. CDR3 sequence (DNA): TGCGCCAGCAGGCTAGGGGACTACAATTCACCCCTCCACTTT. Residues: CASRLGDYNSPLHF.

The CDR3 DNA reads as TGTGCCAGCTCAGGACAGGGGGAGGAAGATACGCAGTATTTT. Translated: CASSGQGEEDTQYF. The V gene is TRBV18, the J gene TRBJ2-3; TRBD1 agrees at 10 bases. Germline values: CDR1 KGHSH, CDR2 LQKENI. V trimming: 5 bases; J trimming: 5 bases; junction bases outside the gene matches: 4. This CDR3 has 14 amino acids. Filled out from reference TRBV18 and TRBJ2-3, the complete variable domain reads NAGVMQNPRHLVRRRGQEARLRCSPMKGHSHVYWYRQLPEEGLKFMVYLQKENIIDESGMPKERFSAEFPKEGPSILRIQQVVRGDSAAYFCASSGQGEEDTQYFGPGTRLTVL.

This chain connects TRBV19 to TRBJ2-1; TRBD2 matches 14 bases. This CDR3 contains 16 residues. The trim removed 7 bases at V and 4 bases at J, leaving 6 bases unmatched. Germline V CDR1 and CDR2: LNHDA, SQIVND (reference sequence). The CDR3 coding sequence is TGTGCCAGTACTGGGGGACTAGCGGGGGAGTACAATGAGCAGTTCTTC. Protein: CASTGGLAGEYNEQFF.

Note on this clone: Other DNA sequences in the same sample also yield this CDR3. V gene TRBV28 combines with J gene TRBJ1-5; unclear D gene. The ends were cut back, 3 bases at V and 4 bases at J, with 4 bases in the middle. Germline-derived CDR1 and CDR2 are MDHEN and SYDVKM. This CDR3 has 12 residues. DNA for the CDR3: TGTGCCAGCAGTTTGTTAAATCAGCCCCAGCATTTT. It yields the protein CASSLLNQPQHF.

This rearrangement joins TRBV7-2 to TRBJ1-1, with D unclear. The CDR3 has 13 amino acids. The V end was cut by 4 bases, the J end by 9 bases, with 15 bases between. Germline V lookup: CDR1 SGHTA, CDR2 FQGNSA. The CDR3 reads CASSSREGRQAFF. The DNA for the CDR3 is TGTGCCAGCAGCTCCCGGGAGGGTCGACAAGCTTTCTTT.

The chain uses TRBV10-3 and TRBJ1-4; D gene uncertain. The CDR3 has 15 residues. Germline CDR1 and CDR2: ENHRY and SYGVKD. V was clipped by 1 base and J by 8 bases, with 14 bases between them. DNA for the CDR3: TGTGCCATCAGTGAGTTCGACGGAGAGGACGAAAAACTGTTTTTT. Its protein is CAISEFDGEDEKLFF.

Only one count was recorded for this clone. V usage is TRBV5-1 and J usage is TRBJ1-1; 9 bases line up with TRBD1. Per the germline V gene, CDR1 is SGHRS and CDR2 is YFSETQ. The CDR3 covers 13 residues. V shed 6 bases and J 6 bases; nucleotides not matched to a gene: 6. This CDR3 reads CASTRGQGAEAFF. In DNA, the CDR3 is TGCGCCAGCACCCGGGGACAGGGTGCTGAAGCTTTCTTT.

V gene TRBV7-3 combines with J gene TRBJ1-1; the match to TRBD1 covers 7 bases. J was trimmed by 2 bases and V by 7 bases; bases with no gene match: 4. The CDR3 loop spans 13 amino acids. Germline loops: CDR1 SGHTA, CDR2 FQGTGA. Here the CDR3 reads CASNDRANTEAFF. As DNA, the CDR3 is TGTGCCAGCAACGACAGGGCCAACACTGAAGCTTTCTTT. Using reference TRBV7-3 and TRBJ1-1 for the parts outside the CDR3, the full variable domain is GAGVSQTPSNKVTEKGKYVELRCDPISGHTALYWYRQSLGQGPEFLIYFQGTGAADDSGLPNDRFFAVRPEGSVSTLKIQRTERGDSAVYLCASNDRANTEAFFGQGTRLTVV.

This sequence joins TRBV4-2 and TRBJ1-1, with 8 bases aligning to TRBD1. The V and J ends lost 0 bases and 5 bases, in that order; junction bases with no gene match: 8. The germline V gene has CDR1 LGHNA and CDR2 YNFKEQ. This CDR3 is 16 amino acids long. The CDR3 loop reads CASSQETRTGRTEAFF. The CDR3 DNA is TGTGCCAGCAGCCAAGAAACAAGGACAGGGAGAACTGAAGCTTTCTTT.

This clone was seen just once. The rearrangement joins TRBV7-9 to TRBJ1-5; unclear D gene. V shed 4 bases and J shed 5 bases, with 9 bases lying between them. This CDR3 region has 13 residues. CDR1 is SEHNR and CDR2 is FQNEAQ in the germline V gene (reference sequence). The CDR3 sequence is CASSYWGDQPQHF. The CDR3 region has the DNA TGTGCCAGCAGCTATTGGGGTGATCAGCCCCAGCATTTT.

The chain combines TRBV28 with TRBJ1-2; tentatively, D is TRBD1 (5 bases). CDR1 and CDR2 from the germline V gene are MDHEN and SYDVKM. The V end was cut by 6 bases, the J end by 7 bases, with 18 bases between. The CDR3 runs to 14 residues. The CDR3: CASSLRVASRGYTF. Written as DNA, the CDR3 is TGTGCCAGCAGCCTCAGGGTCGCCTCGCGTGGCTACACCTTC.